The 18 T cell receptor beta chains reported below all come from one sample, sequenced in a study of blood T cells in healthy people across ages. Primed by a sample-barcoded 5' primer and a J-beta primer mix, a second PCR proceeded for roughly 7 to 11 cycles. TCRdb analysed the 5' RACE reads with MiXCR anew, one entry per CDR3 protein. This sample has about 1.6 million distinct CDR3 sequences, with about 32% found just once. The sequenced sample was blood. These receptors were taken from a woman under 40 in good health.

V usage is TRBV6-2 or TRBV6-3 and J usage is TRBJ2-3; 7 positions match TRBD1. Germline V lookup: CDR1 MNHEY, CDR2 SVGEGT. The junction had 5 bases not matched to a gene; V was cut back by 3 bases and J by 2 bases. CDR3 size: 15 residues. This CDR3 is CASSYLRGPTDTQYF. The DNA of the CDR3 is TGTGCCAGCAGTTATTTGAGGGGGCCCACAGATACGCAGTATTTT.

The chain has TRBV27 and TRBJ2-7; 8 bases agree with TRBD2. V shed 8 bases, J shed 2 bases, and the junction held 8 bases outside the gene matches. Per germline, CDR1 MNHEY and CDR2 SMNVEV (reference sequence). The CDR3 covers 14 residues. The CDR3 nucleotides read TGTGCCAGCCCCCTCCGGGAGGGGGCCTACGAGCAGTACTTC. Encoded protein: CASPLREGAYEQYF.

This clonotype was observed a few times. The chain has TRBV4-1 and TRBJ2-3; TRBD2 agrees at 8 bases. Germline lookup yields CDR1 MGHRA and CDR2 YSYEKL. The junction had 6 bases not matched to a gene; V was cut back by 4 bases and J by 6 bases. The CDR3 has 14 residues. In DNA form, the CDR3 reads TGCGCCAGCAGCCCCAAACGCGGGGGGGATACGCAGTATTTT. Protein sequence: CASSPKRGGDTQYF.

In this sample, this clonotype turned up a few times. The chain couples TRBV27 to TRBJ1-4; 8 bases match TRBD1. V shed 6 bases and J 8 bases; nucleotides not matched to a gene: 8. This CDR3 has 14 residues. Germline lookup yields CDR1 MNHEY and CDR2 SMNVEV (reference sequence). The CDR3 DNA reads as TGTGCCAGCAGCTTCGGGACAGGACGGGAAAAACTGTTTTTT. It is translated as CASSFGTGREKLFF.

To note about this clonotype: A much bigger clone sits one base away, suggesting this may be a read error. The V call is TRBV12-3 or TRBV12-4, the J call TRBJ2-7; 8 bases match TRBD2. The CDR3 consists of 14 residues. The trim removed 10 bases at V and 2 bases at J, leaving 10 bases unmatched. The CDR3 spells CANTSLGLAYEQYF. DNA for the CDR3: TGTGCCAACACAAGCCTGGGACTAGCCTACGAGCAGTACTTC.

The chain employs TRBV5-1 and TRBJ2-7, with D possibly TRBD2 on 6 matching bases. Germline V gene data show CDR1 as SGHRS and CDR2 as YFSETQ. The CDR3 runs to 18 residues. Deletions cut 0 bases from V and 3 bases from J, with 22 bases between. The CDR3 DNA reads TGCGCCAGCAGCTTGGCCACCCTGGTGGGCGGGGCTCTCTACGAGCAGTACTTC. Its translation: CASSLATLVGGALYEQYF. Drawing the rest from reference TRBV5-1 and TRBJ2-7, the complete variable domain is KAGVTQTPRYLIKTRGQQVTLSCSPISGHRSVSWYQQTPGQGLQFLFEYFSETQRNKGNFPGRFSGRQFSNSRSEMNVSTLELGDSALYLCASSLATLVGGALYEQYFGPGTRLTVT.

This clonotype was picked up many times. The J gene is TRBJ2-1, the V gene TRBV5-1; 7 positions match TRBD2. This CDR3 has 16 amino acids. Germline V gene lookup returns CDR1 SGHRS and CDR2 YFSETQ. The J segment lost 2 bases and the V segment lost 0 bases, leaving 5 bases of the junction unmatched. The chain's CDR3 is CASSLGASGPYNEQFF. CDR3 in DNA: TGCGCCAGCAGCTTGGGGGCTAGCGGACCCTACAATGAGCAGTTCTTC. The whole variable domain, filled in from reference TRBV5-1 and TRBJ2-1, reads KAGVTQTPRYLIKTRGQQVTLSCSPISGHRSVSWYQQTPGQGLQFLFEYFSETQRNKGNFPGRFSGRQFSNSRSEMNVSTLELGDSALYLCASSLGASGPYNEQFFGPGTRLTVL.

The rearrangement uses TRBV29-1 and TRBJ2-4; 7 bases line up with TRBD2. Germline V gene data show CDR1 as SQVTM and CDR2 as ANQGSEA. V lost 4 bases and J lost 7; bases outside the gene matches: 7. The length of the CDR3 is 13 residues. CDR3 in amino acids: CSVVRGVRNIQYF. The DNA of the CDR3 is TGCAGCGTTGTACGGGGGGTGCGTAACATTCAGTACTTC.

In its sample, this clonotype was seen a few times. This chain links TRBV20-1 with TRBJ2-7; D possibly corresponds to TRBD2 (5 bases). There are 13 residues in the CDR3. V shed 4 bases and J shed 5 bases, with 15 bases lying between them. The germline V gene encodes CDR1 DFQATT and CDR2 SNEGSKA (reference sequence). CDR3 nucleotide sequence: TGCAGTGCTACAATTTCCGGACTTCACGAGCAGTACTTC. It encodes CSATISGLHEQYF.

The V call is TRBV5-1, the J call TRBJ1-1; D possibly corresponds to TRBD1 (6 bases). Germline lookup yields CDR1 SGHRS and CDR2 YFSETQ. This CDR3 region has 13 residues. V dropped 4 bases and J dropped 5 bases, with 12 bases sitting between them. The CDR3 spells CASSTLGGTEAFF. The CDR3 region has the DNA TGCGCCAGCAGCACCCTAGGGGGGACTGAAGCTTTCTTT.

The chain joins TRBV20-1 to TRBJ1-1; D perhaps matches TRBD1 (5 bases). Between the trimmed V and J ends, which lost 5 bases and 8 bases, there was a span of 18 bases. Germline V CDR1 and CDR2: DFQATT, SNEGSKA (reference sequence). The CDR3 loop spans 13 amino acids. The CDR3 DNA reads as TGCAGTGCTCGACGTACAGGTCTCCCAGAAGCTTTCTTT. Translated, it gives CSARRTGLPEAFF.

V and J are TRBV7-9 and TRBJ2-1; 13 nucleotides agree with TRBD2. Germline V gene lookup returns CDR1 SEHNR and CDR2 FQNEAQ (reference sequence). This CDR3 has 15 residues. V shed 6 bases and J 13 bases; nucleotides not matched to a gene: 12. CDR3 sequence reads: CASSSGLAGVETQFF. CDR3 coding DNA: TGTGCCAGCAGTTCCGGACTAGCGGGAGTCGAGACCCAGTTCTTC.

The chain joins TRBV20-1 to TRBJ2-7; TRBD1 might be the D (5 bases). V dropped 0 bases and J dropped 2 bases, with 17 bases sitting between them. Germline CDR1 DFQATT, CDR2 SNEGSKA (reference sequence). The CDR3 sequence is 16 residues long. Here the CDR3 DNA reads TGCAGTGCTAGAGATGTGGACACCCGAATCACCTACGAGCAGTACTTC. It is translated as CSARDVDTRITYEQYF.

In its sample, this clonotype was seen a few times. The V gene is TRBV6-2 or TRBV6-3, the J gene TRBJ2-7, with TRBD1 matching 10 bases. Unmatched junction bases numbered 3, after V lost 2 bases and J lost 5 bases. The length of the CDR3 is 14 residues. Per the germline V gene, CDR1 is MNHEY and CDR2 is SVGEGT. The DNA of the CDR3 is TGTGCCAGCAGTTACGACAGGGGGCGGGACGAGCAGTACTTC. Protein: CASSYDRGRDEQYF.

The rearrangement joins TRBV16 to TRBJ2-3, with 7 positions matching TRBD2. In germline, CDR1 is KGHSY, CDR2 FQNENV. V trimming: 4 bases; J trimming: 4 bases; junction bases outside the gene matches: 11. This CDR3 has 16 amino acids. As DNA, the CDR3 is TGTGCCAGCAGCCCCCTGAGGGCGGGGGATCCAGATACGCAGTATTTT. Protein product: CASSPLRAGDPDTQYF.

This chain links TRBV9 with TRBJ2-7; TRBD1 matches at 10 bases. Germline CDR1 is SGDLS and CDR2 is YYNGEE. The V and J ends lost 9 bases and 5 bases, in that order; junction bases with no gene match: 14. The CDR3 totals 15 residues. In nucleotides, the CDR3 is TGTGCCAACAGTGCTGGACAGGGGGATAAGGACGAGCAGTACTTC. It codes for CANSAGQGDKDEQYF. Full variable domain (rest looked up from reference TRBV9 and TRBJ2-7): DSGVTQTPKHLITATGQRVTLRCSPRSGDLSVYWYQQSLDQGLQFLIQYYNGEERAKGNILERFSAQQFPDLHSELNLSSLELGDSALYFCANSAGQGDKDEQYFGPGTRLTVT.

This clonotype was recorded a few times. The chain links TRBV20-1 to TRBJ2-1, with a tentative D call TRBD2 (6 bases). Trimming removed 6 bases at V and 4 bases at J, with 13 bases between. CDR3 size: 13 residues. The germline V gene encodes CDR1 DFQATT and CDR2 SNEGSKA (reference sequence). The CDR3 sequence is CSAGDSPYNEQFF. The CDR3 nucleotides read TGCAGTGCCGGGGACTCACCGTACAATGAGCAGTTCTTC.

The sample holds a few counts of this clonotype. The chain combines TRBV30 with TRBJ1-2; D uncertain. CDR1 is GTSNPN and CDR2 is SVGIG in the germline V gene (reference sequence). The length of the CDR3 is 13 residues. V gave up 2 bases and J gave up 4 bases, with 11 bases separating them. CDR3 sequence reads: CAWSNWEGYGYTF. DNA for the CDR3: TGTGCCTGGAGTAACTGGGAGGGCTATGGCTACACCTTC.